The 9 T cell receptor beta chains below were found in one sample sequenced in a study of regulatory T cells in long-lasting Graves disease. According to the study, TCR beta libraries were built with iRepertoire HTBI primers and CDR3-region Arm-PCR. Each CDR3 protein is one row after TCRdb ran MiXCR on the multiplex PCR reads. The sample holds around 480,000 distinct CDR3 sequences, 16% seen once. Time point reported: newly diagnosed GD, antithyroid drugs for less than 3 months. PBMC-extracted RNA yielded the TCR library. These data are also associated with another study on T cells in Graves' hyperthyroidism and ophthalmopathy.

The sample consisted of peripheral blood mononuclear cells (PBMCs), taken at new diagnosis, from a patient treated with antithyroid drugs. These receptors were collected from a woman aged 35-65 years with Graves disease.

The chain combines TRBV29-1 with TRBJ1-1; 10 bases line up with TRBD1. Per germline, CDR1 SQVTM and CDR2 ANQGSEA. This CDR3 is built from 12 residues. With 7 bases clipped from V and 5 bases from J, the junction kept 4 bases outside the gene matches. This CDR3 is CSAPGQGTEAFF. CDR3 sequence (DNA): TGCAGCGCCCCGGGACAGGGGACTGAAGCTTTCTTT.

The chain couples TRBV7-2 to TRBJ2-5, with 10 bases aligning to TRBD2. J was trimmed by 2 bases and V by 6 bases; bases with no gene match: 9. CDR1 is SGHTA, CDR2 FQGNSA, per germline. The CDR3 spans 16 residues. The CDR3 is CASRYSGGGWQETQYF. Here the CDR3 DNA reads TGTGCCAGCAGATACAGCGGGGGGGGTTGGCAAGAGACCCAGTACTTC.

This clonotype was seen at least ten times. The V gene is TRBV2, the J gene TRBJ1-2; TRBD1 matches at 9 bases. The ends lost 8 bases at V and 7 bases at J; junction bases unmatched: 8. This CDR3 spans 13 amino acids. Germline CDR1 and CDR2: SNHLY and FYNNEI. In DNA, the CDR3 is TGTGCCAGCTCCTGGACAGGGGACTCTGGCTACACCTTC. It yields the protein CASSWTGDSGYTF. Filled out from reference TRBV2 and TRBJ1-2, the complete variable domain reads EPEVTQTPSHQVTQMGQEVILRCVPISNHLYFYWYRQILGQKVEFLVSFYNNEISEKSEIFDDQFSVERPDGSNFTLKIRSTKLEDSAMYFCASSWTGDSGYTFGSGTRLTVV.

This clonotype was counted ten times or more. The chain's CDR3 is CASSLGPSGNTIYF. The CDR3 region has the DNA TGTGCCAGCAGCTTAGGGCCCTCTGGAAACACCATATATTTT. The rearrangement joins TRBV7-6 to TRBJ1-3, with unresolved D. V was shortened by 1 base and J by 0 bases, with 4 bases between the two germline ends. The CDR3 runs 14 residues. CDR1 is SGHVS and CDR2 is FNYEAQ in the germline V gene. Using reference TRBV7-6 and TRBJ1-3 for the parts outside the CDR3, the full variable domain is GAGVSQSPRYKVTKRGQDVALRCDPISGHVSLYWYRQALGQGPEFLTYFNYEAQQDKSGLPNDRFSAERPEGSISTLTIQRTEQRDSAMYRCASSLGPSGNTIYFGEGSWLTVV.

This clonotype has a count of ten or more. This chain links TRBV5-1 with TRBJ1-2; 7 nucleotides agree with TRBD1. Trimming at V came to 3 bases and at J to 5 bases, leaving 13 bases not matched to a gene. The CDR3 is made up of 16 amino acids. CDR1 is SGHRS, CDR2 YFSETQ, per germline. The CDR3 protein is CASSSSGGDRGYGYTF. CDR3 bases: TGCGCCAGCAGCTCATCAGGGGGAGATAGAGGTTATGGCTACACCTTC.

Details on this clonotype: A much larger clonotype is one base distant, so this may be a read error. The chain links TRBV28 to TRBJ2-2; 8 nucleotides align to TRBD1. CDR3 size: 15 residues. CDR1 MDHEN and CDR2 SYDVKM come from the germline V gene. CDR3 in DNA: TGTGCCAGCAGGCCGGACAGGGCTAACCCCGGGGAGCTGCTTTTT. Translating gives CASRPDRANPGELLF.

This clonotype was counted ten times or more. This CDR3 is CASSNTGATEAFF. CDR3 nucleotides: TGTGCCAGCAGCAATACAGGTGCCACTGAAGCTTTCTTT. This chain joins TRBV3-1 and TRBJ1-1, with D perhaps TRBD1 (5 bases). The CDR3 is 13 residues long. Per germline, CDR1 LGHDT and CDR2 YNNKEL (reference sequence). Trimming pared 5 bases from V and 4 bases from J, leaving 11 bases between.

This clonotype was seen a handful of times. The chain links TRBV19 to TRBJ1-2; a possible D gene is TRBD1 (5 bases). Germline V CDR1 and CDR2: LNHDA, SQIVND (reference sequence). Trimming took 7 bases from V and 4 from J, leaving 16 bases between them. The CDR3 has 14 amino acids. CDR3 amino acids: CASMGGPLGYGYTF. The CDR3 nucleotides are TGTGCCAGTATGGGGGGACCCCTCGGCTATGGCTACACCTTC.

This clonotype has a count of ten or more. The genes are TRBV14 and TRBJ2-3; D gene unclear. V was shortened by 1 base and J by 0 bases, with 14 bases between the two germline ends. Germline values: CDR1 SGHDN, CDR2 FVKESK. This CDR3 has 17 residues. Written as DNA, the CDR3 is TGTGCCAGCAGCCAAGGGATCTCATACTCTAGCACAGATACGCAGTATTTT. It translates to CASSQGISYSSTDTQYF.